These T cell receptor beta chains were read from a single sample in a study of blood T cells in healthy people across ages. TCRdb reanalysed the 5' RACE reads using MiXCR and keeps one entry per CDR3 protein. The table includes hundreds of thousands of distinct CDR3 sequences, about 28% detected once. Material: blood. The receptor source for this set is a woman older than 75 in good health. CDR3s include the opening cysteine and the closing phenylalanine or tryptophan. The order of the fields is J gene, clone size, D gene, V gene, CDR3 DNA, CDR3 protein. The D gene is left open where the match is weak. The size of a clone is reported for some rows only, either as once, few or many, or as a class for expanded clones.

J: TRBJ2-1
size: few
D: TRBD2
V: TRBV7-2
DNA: TGTGCCAGCGGCGGGAGAGGATTTGAGCAGTTCTTC
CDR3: CASGGRGFEQFF

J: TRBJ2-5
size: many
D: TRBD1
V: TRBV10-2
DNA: TGCGCCAGCAGTGAGTGGACAGGGTACCAAGAGACCCAGTACTTC
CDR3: CASSEWTGYQETQYF

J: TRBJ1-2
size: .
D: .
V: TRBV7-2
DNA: TGTGCCAGCAGCGCCGGGGGGGGTGATTATGGCTACACCTTC
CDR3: CASSAGGGDYGYTF

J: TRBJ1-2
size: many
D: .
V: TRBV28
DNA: TGTGCCAGCAGTGGAGAGATGGGCGGCTACACCTTC
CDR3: CASSGEMGGYTF

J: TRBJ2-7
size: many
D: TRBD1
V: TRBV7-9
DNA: TGTGCCAGCAGCAACAGGGGGGCCTACGAGCAGTACTTC
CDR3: CASSNRGAYEQYF

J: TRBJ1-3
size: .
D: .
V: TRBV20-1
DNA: TGCAGTGCTAGAACCCCCAGGGACTCTGGAAACACCATATATTTT
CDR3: CSARTPRDSGNTIYF

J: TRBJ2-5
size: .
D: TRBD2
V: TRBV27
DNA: TGTGCCACTGCCACATGGGTTAGCGGGGGGGTTGGAGAGCAGTACTTC
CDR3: CATATWVSGGVGEQYF

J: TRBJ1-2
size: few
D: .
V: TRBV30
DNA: TGTGCCTGGACACGCTTCGCAGCTAACTATGGCTACACCTTC
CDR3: CAWTRFAANYGYTF

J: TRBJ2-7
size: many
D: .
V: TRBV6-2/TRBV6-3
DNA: TGTGCCAGCACCGGAATGCGGTACGAGCAGTACTTC
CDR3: CASTGMRYEQYF

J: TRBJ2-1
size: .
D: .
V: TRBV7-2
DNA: TGTGCCAGCAGCTCCATGAGGGCTGCGAACATCTTTGGTAGCAATGAGCAGTTCTTC
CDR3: CASSSMRAANIFGSNEQFF

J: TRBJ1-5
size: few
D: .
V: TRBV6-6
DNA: TGTGCCAGCAGTTACAGCCGGGATAGCAATCAGCCCCAGCATTTT
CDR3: CASSYSRDSNQPQHF

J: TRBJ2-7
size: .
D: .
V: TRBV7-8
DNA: TGTGCCAGCAGCTCCAGCCTTTACGAGCAGTACTTC
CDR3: CASSSSLYEQYF

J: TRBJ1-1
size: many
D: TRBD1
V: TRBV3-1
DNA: TGTGCCAGCAGCCAAGAGGACAGGACAGCTTTCTTT
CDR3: CASSQEDRTAFF

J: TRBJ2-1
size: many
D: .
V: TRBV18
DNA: TGTGCCAGCTCACCGCAGGGGAGGGAGACCTACAATGAGCAGTTCTTC
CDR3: CASSPQGRETYNEQFF

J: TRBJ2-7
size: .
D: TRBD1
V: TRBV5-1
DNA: TGCGCCAGCAGCTTGGGGACAGGGGTCTACTACGAGCAGTACTTC
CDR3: CASSLGTGVYYEQYF

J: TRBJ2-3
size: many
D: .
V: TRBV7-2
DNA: TGTGCCAGCAGCCTTTCTGTGGGGGGGCCAGATACGCAGTATTTT
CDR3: CASSLSVGGPDTQYF

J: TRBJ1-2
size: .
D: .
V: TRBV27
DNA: TGTGCCAGCAGTAGCCCATTACAGGGATTTTTATTCTATGGCTACACCTTC
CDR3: CASSSPLQGFLFYGYTF

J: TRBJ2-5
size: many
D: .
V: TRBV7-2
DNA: TGTGCCAGCAGCTTAGCAGGGACAATCGAGACCCAGTACTTC
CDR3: CASSLAGTIETQYF

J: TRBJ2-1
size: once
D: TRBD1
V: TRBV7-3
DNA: TGTGCCAGCAGCTCCGCCCCCAACAGGGGGAATGAGCAGTTCTTC
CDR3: CASSSAPNRGNEQFF

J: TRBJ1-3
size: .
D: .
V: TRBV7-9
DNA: TGTGCCAGCAGCAGGGGGGGGAGCCCTGGAAACACCATATATTTT
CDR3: CASSRGGSPGNTIYF

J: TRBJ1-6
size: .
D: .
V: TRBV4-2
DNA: TGTGCCAGCAGCCAAGTGAGGGCAGGGGACGCACCCCTCCACTTT
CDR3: CASSQVRAGDAPLHF

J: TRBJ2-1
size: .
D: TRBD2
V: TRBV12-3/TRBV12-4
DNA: TGTGCCATCCAGACTAGCGGGGGGCTAAGCTCCTACAATGAGCAGTTCTTC
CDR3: CAIQTSGGLSSYNEQFF

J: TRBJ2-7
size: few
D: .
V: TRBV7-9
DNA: TGTGCCAGCAGCTTGCTGGGGGCGGGCGAGCAGTACTTC
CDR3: CASSLLGAGEQYF

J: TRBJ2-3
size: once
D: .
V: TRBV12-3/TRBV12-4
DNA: TGTGCCAGCAGTTTAGGAGGGGACGCAGATACGGAATATTTT
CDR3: CASSLGGDADTEYF

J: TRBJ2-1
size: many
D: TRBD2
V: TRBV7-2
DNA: TGTGCCAGCAGCTTCGTTGGGACTAGCGGGGGGGCATCCAATGAGCAGTTCTTC
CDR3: CASSFVGTSGGASNEQFF

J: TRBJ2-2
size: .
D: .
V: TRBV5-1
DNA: TGCGCCAGCAGCTTTACCCTCGGGAACACCGGGGAGCTGTTTTTT
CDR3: CASSFTLGNTGELFF

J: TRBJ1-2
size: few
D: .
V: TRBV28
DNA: TGTGCCAGCAGAACAGTCCCCAAGGGCTACACCTTC
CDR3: CASRTVPKGYTF

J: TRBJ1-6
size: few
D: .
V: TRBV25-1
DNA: TGTGCCAGCAGTGAAGTGGGGGCTGGGAATTCACCCCTCCACTTT
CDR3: CASSEVGAGNSPLHF

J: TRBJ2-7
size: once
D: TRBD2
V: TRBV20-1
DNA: TGCAGTGCTATTTCCGGGAGGGCCGGTTACGAGCAGTACTTC
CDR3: CSAISGRAGYEQYF

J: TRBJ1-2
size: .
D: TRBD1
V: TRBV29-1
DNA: TGCAGCGCGGGGACAGGGGGTAACTATGGCTACACCTTC
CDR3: CSAGTGGNYGYTF

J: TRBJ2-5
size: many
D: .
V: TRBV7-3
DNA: TGTGCCAGCAGCTTAACGAGTAGAGGGGGGGAGACCCAGTACTTC
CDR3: CASSLTSRGGETQYF

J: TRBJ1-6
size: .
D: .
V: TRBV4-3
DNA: TGCGCCAGCAGCCAAGCGGGGGGAGTTTGGTCACCCCTCCACTTT
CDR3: CASSQAGGVWSPLHF

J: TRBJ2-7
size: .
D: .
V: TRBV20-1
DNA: TGCAGTGCTAAACCCCAGGTTTACGAGCAGTACTTC
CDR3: CSAKPQVYEQYF

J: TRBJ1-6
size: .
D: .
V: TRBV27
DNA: TGTGCCAGCAGAATTGGCACAGTGAATTCACCCCTCCACTTT
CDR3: CASRIGTVNSPLHF

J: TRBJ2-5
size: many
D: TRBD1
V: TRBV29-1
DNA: TGCAGCGTCGGGACAGGGATGGGAGAGACCCAGTACTTC
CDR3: CSVGTGMGETQYF

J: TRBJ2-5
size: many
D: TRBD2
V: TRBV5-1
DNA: TGCGCCAGCAGCTTGGGACTAGCGAGCATCCAAGAGACCCAGTACTTC
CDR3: CASSLGLASIQETQYF

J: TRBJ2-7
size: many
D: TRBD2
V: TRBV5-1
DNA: TGCGCCAGCAGCTTGGCACCCTTAACCGGGACTAGCGGGGGGCACGTCTCCTACGAGCAGTACTTC
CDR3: CASSLAPLTGTSGGHVSYEQYF

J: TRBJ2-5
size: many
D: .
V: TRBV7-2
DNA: TGTGCCAGCAGCGATTTTGCCCCAGAGACCCAGTACTTC
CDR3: CASSDFAPETQYF

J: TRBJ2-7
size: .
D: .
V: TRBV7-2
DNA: TGTGCCAGCAGCTTCGGGACATTTCTGAGCTCCTACGAGCAGTACTTC
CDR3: CASSFGTFLSSYEQYF

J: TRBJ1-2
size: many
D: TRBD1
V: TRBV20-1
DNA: TGCAGTGCTAGAGGACAGGGAGCGTACACCTTC
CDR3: CSARGQGAYTF

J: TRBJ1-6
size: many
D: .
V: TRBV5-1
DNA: TGCGCCAGCAGCCAATGGGGTACGGATAATTCACCCCTCCACTTT
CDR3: CASSQWGTDNSPLHF

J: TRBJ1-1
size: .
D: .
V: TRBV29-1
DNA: TGCAGCGTTGCTATGCTGGGCGGGTACACTGAAGCTTTCTTT
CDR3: CSVAMLGGYTEAFF

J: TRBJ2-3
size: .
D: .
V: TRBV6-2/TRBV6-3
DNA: TGTGCCAGCAGTTACTCGAAAGCTACAGATACGCAGTATTTT
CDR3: CASSYSKATDTQYF

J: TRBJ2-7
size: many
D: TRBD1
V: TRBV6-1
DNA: TGTGCCAGCAGTGGGGGACAGCGGTACGAGCAGTACTTC
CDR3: CASSGGQRYEQYF

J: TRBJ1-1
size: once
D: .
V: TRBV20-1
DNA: TGCAGTGCTAGAGTCGCGAGGGGGGGAATGAACACTGGAGCTTTCTTT
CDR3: CSARVARGGMNTGAFF

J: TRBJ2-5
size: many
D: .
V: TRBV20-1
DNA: TGCAGTGCAGAGCGGCTCGGGGAGACCCAGTACTTC
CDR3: CSAERLGETQYF

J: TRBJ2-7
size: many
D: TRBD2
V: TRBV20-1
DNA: TGCAGCGTCCCGGGGGGGGGTACCGAGCAGTACTTC
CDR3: CSVPGGGTEQYF

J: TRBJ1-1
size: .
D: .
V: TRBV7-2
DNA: TGTGCCAGCAGCTGGCTAACGGGTGAAGCTTTCTTT
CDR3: CASSWLTGEAFF

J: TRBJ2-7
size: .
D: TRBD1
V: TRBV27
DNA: TGTGCCATCGGGACAGGTGTTTACGAGCAGTACTTC
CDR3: CAIGTGVYEQYF

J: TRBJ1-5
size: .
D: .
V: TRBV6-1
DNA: TGTGCCAGCAGTGAAGTGGGTCCTAGCAATCAGCCCCGGCATTTT
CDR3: CASSEVGPSNQPRHF

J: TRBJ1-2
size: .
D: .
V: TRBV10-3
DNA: TGTGCCATCAGTGAGGGGCCGGGGTATGGCTACACCTTC
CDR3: CAISEGPGYGYTF

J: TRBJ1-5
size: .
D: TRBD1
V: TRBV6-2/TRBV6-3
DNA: TGTGCCAGCAGGCGGTCCCGGGACAGGGTAGGGCCGAGTCAGCCCCAGCATTTT
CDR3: CASRRSRDRVGPSQPQHF

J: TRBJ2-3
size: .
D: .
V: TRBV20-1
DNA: TGCAGTGCCGTAAAATTTAGCACAGATACGCAGTATTTT
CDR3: CSAVKFSTDTQYF

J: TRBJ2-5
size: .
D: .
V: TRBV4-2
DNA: TGTGCCAGCAGCCAAGGGCGGCTCCTCCAAGAGACCCAGTACTTC
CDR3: CASSQGRLLQETQYF

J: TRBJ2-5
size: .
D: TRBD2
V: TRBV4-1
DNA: TGCGCCAGCAGCCAAACTGGGACTAGCGGGGGGGCTGGGGAGCAGTACTTC
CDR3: CASSQTGTSGGAGEQYF